Listed below are T cell receptor beta chains from one sample, sequenced in a study of shared clonotypes between healthy human individuals. Profiled with immunoSEQ multiplex PCR; TCRdb holds only in-frame clones, not every one. The sample gives millions of clones, 93% of which show up once; roughly 0.36% is in the top ten. Specimen: naive CD4+ T cells from PBMCs. The receptors derive from a man between 18 and 35 years old in good health. Some clones in this sample may be carry-over from other donors' samples. The CDR3 runs from the conserved cysteine through the conserved F or W. The D gene is left open where the match is weak. Only some rows state a clone size, as once, few, many or a class for expanded clones.

j_call v_call clone_size d_call cdr3_nt cdr3_aa
TRBJ1-1 TRBV6-5 - - TGTGCCAGCAGTCTCTTCTATTCGGCTGAAGCTTTCTTT CASSLFYSAEAFF
TRBJ2-2 TRBV5-1 - TRBD2 TGCGCCAGCAGCCTGGGACTAGCGATTGGCACCGGGGAGCTGTTTTTT CASSLGLAIGTGELFF
TRBJ1-6 TRBV28 - - TGTGCCAGCAGTTCTCCCCCATCACCCCTCCACTTT CASSSPPSPLHF
TRBJ2-3 TRBV9 once TRBD2 TGTGCCAGCAGCGTAGCAACTAGCGGGAGAGGAACAGATACGCAGTATTTT CASSVATSGRGTDTQYF
TRBJ2-5 TRBV5-1 - - TGCGCCAGCAGCTGGTCACAAGAGACCCAGTACTTC CASSWSQETQYF
TRBJ1-1 TRBV6-5 - TRBD1 TGTGCCAGCAGTTACAAGGGACAGGGAGGTACTGAAGCTTTCTTT CASSYKGQGGTEAFF
TRBJ1-1 TRBV7-2 - - TGTGCCAGCAGCTTAGCCTTAAACACTGAAGCTTTCTTT CASSLALNTEAFF
TRBJ1-4 TRBV29-1 - TRBD1 TGCAGCGTAACAGGGGGCGCAACTGGAAAACTGTTTTTT CSVTGGATGKLFF
TRBJ1-6 TRBV4-1 - - TGCGCCAGCAGCCAAGTCCCAGGGTCGGGCTCACCCCTCCACTTT CASSQVPGSGSPLHF
TRBJ1-2 TRBV5-6 - - TGTGCCAGCAGCTTGTCCTCCGTTAACTATGGCTACACCTTC CASSLSSVNYGYTF
TRBJ2-7 TRBV7-6 once - TGTGCCAGCAGCCCAGGGACGGAGCGGGAGCAGTACTTC CASSPGTEREQYF
TRBJ2-2 TRBV7-2 - TRBD1 TGTGCCAGCAGCCTAAGGGACAGGGGCTTCCCGGGCGGGGAGCTGTTTTTT CASSLRDRGFPGGELFF
TRBJ1-3 TRBV5-1 - - TGCGCCAGCAGCTCAGACGGACGCTCTGGAAACACCATATATTTT CASSSDGRSGNTIYF
TRBJ1-2 TRBV19 - - TGTGCCAGTAGTAACCACGACGGTGGCTATGGCTACACCTTC CASSNHDGGYGYTF
TRBJ2-3 TRBV7-9 - - TGTGCCAGCAGCCGGGGAGCGTCTCTCACAGATACGCAGTATTTT CASSRGASLTDTQYF
TRBJ1-2 TRBV5-6 - - TGTGCCAGCAGCTTGGGGGCAGGGCTCGGCTATGGCTACACCTTC CASSLGAGLGYGYTF
TRBJ2-1 TRBV9 once - TGTGCCAGCAGCCCCGATTCGCGAAACAATGAGCAGTTCTTC CASSPDSRNNEQFF
TRBJ2-7 TRBV28 - - TGTGCCAGCGCACTCCGATCCCTCCTATACGAGCAGTACTTC CASALRSLLYEQYF
TRBJ1-2 TRBV29-1 - - TGCAGCGTTGATAGTCTCGGGGTCGTTAACTATGGCTACACCTTC CSVDSLGVVNYGYTF
TRBJ2-2 TRBV6-1 - TRBD2 TGTGCCAGCAAGGATAGCGGGAAATTCTGGGAGCTGTTTTTT CASKDSGKFWELFF
TRBJ2-2 TRBV11-2 - - TGTGCCAGCAGACCGGGCCAAAACACCGGGGAGCTGTTTTTT CASRPGQNTGELFF
TRBJ1-1 TRBV5-6 - - TGTGCCAGCAGCTTCTGGACGGGGGCGATGAACACTGAAGCTTTCTTT CASSFWTGAMNTEAFF
TRBJ1-4 TRBV28 - - TGTGCCAGCCGCTTTGGGGGCTCAGGTGCTAATGAAAAACTGTTTTTT CASRFGGSGANEKLFF
TRBJ2-3 TRBV28 - - TGTGCCAGCAGGAACACACCCGAGTCGACAGATACGCAGTATTTT CASRNTPESTDTQYF
TRBJ2-3 TRBV7-2 - - TGTGCCAGCAGCCCGGACCGGGGGCAGCTGAATACGCAGTATTTT CASSPDRGQLNTQYF
TRBJ1-1 TRBV6-6 - - TGTGCCAGCAGTCCAGGGACGACTGAAGCTTTCTTT CASSPGTTEAFF
TRBJ1-1 TRBV11-2 - - TGTGCCAGCAGCTTAAAGGGGGGGACTACTGAAGCTTTCTTT CASSLKGGTTEAFF
TRBJ1-4 TRBV5-6 - - TGTGCCAGCAGCTTCGGAGGGTTGCTCCATGAAAAACTGTTTTTT CASSFGGLLHEKLFF
TRBJ1-1 TRBV6-5 - - TGTGCCAGCAGTTCGACCCTAAGACGGCCGAAACCTTTCTTT CASSSTLRRPKPFF
TRBJ1-1 TRBV5-1 - - TGCGCCAGCAGCTTGGATCACATCGTGAACACTGAAGCTTTCTTT CASSLDHIVNTEAFF
TRBJ1-5 TRBV5-4 - - TGTGCCAGCAGCCGGGGGGGAGATCAGCCCCAGCATTTT CASSRGGDQPQHF
TRBJ2-5 TRBV10-1 - - TGCGCCAGCAGTCGGGGGTCAGGGGAGACCCAGTACTTC CASSRGSGETQYF
TRBJ2-7 TRBV7-8 - - TGTGCCAGCAGCTTAAACACAGCCCTCGGCGAGCAGTACTTC CASSLNTALGEQYF
TRBJ1-1 TRBV9 - TRBD1 TGTGCCAGCAGCCCAAGTTCCCAGACAGGGGCTTTAGGTGAAGCTTTCTTT CASSPSSQTGALGEAFF
TRBJ1-5 TRBV18 - - TGTGCCAGCTCACCGGGCTGGGCAGCCAATCAGCCCCAGCATTTT CASSPGWAANQPQHF
TRBJ2-2 TRBV9 - TRBD2 TGTGCCAGCAGCGTAACACTAGCGGGAGGGACCGGGGAGCTGTTTTTT CASSVTLAGGTGELFF
TRBJ1-1 TRBV4-2 - - TGTGCCAGCAGCCGGAGCACTGAAGCTTTCTTT CASSRSTEAFF
TRBJ1-2 TRBV7-9 - TRBD1 TGTGCCAGCAGCTTCGAGGCGGGACAGGGAAGCTATGGCTACACCTTC CASSFEAGQGSYGYTF
TRBJ1-5 TRBV10-1 - - TGCGCCAGCAGTGAAAGGGGTCAGAATAGCAATCAGCCCCAGCATTTT CASSERGQNSNQPQHF
TRBJ1-2 TRBV29-1 - TRBD1 TGCAGCGCTCGCCAGGGACAGGGGAGTGGTGGCTACACCTTC CSARQGQGSGGYTF
TRBJ1-1 TRBV5-3 - - TGTGCCAGAAGCTTGGGGCAGTTCGGCGTGAACACTGAAGCTTTCTTT CARSLGQFGVNTEAFF
TRBJ2-3 TRBV19 - TRBD1 TGTGCCAGTAAGCCGGGACAGGTCACAGATACGCAGTATTTT CASKPGQVTDTQYF
TRBJ1-4 TRBV28 - - TGTGCCACGACCAGGGGCCCCGCTGCAACTAATGAAAAACTGTTTTTT CATTRGPAATNEKLFF
TRBJ1-2 TRBV27 - - TGTGCCAGCTGCCCCCTGGCGGGGATGGGCTATGGCTACACCTTC CASCPLAGMGYGYTF
TRBJ1-1 TRBV7-6 - - TGTGCCAGCAGCTTATCCGGTGCGAGTCGGGGAGCTTTCTTT CASSLSGASRGAFF
TRBJ2-3 TRBV7-9 - - TGTGCCGCGGTCGGGAGCACAGATACGCAGTATTTT CAAVGSTDTQYF
TRBJ1-5 TRBV28 - TRBD1 TGTGCCAGCAGCACGGGGACAGTTCAGCCCCAGCATTTT CASSTGTVQPQHF
TRBJ2-4 TRBV7-2 - TRBD2 TGTGCCAGCAGCTTACTAGCGGGAGGGCCCCGGGGGGGCAAAAACATTCAGTACTTC CASSLLAGGPRGGKNIQYF
TRBJ2-5 TRBV11-1 - TRBD1 TGTGCCAGCAGTCCTAACAGGGGGGTCAAAGGGACCCAGTACTTC CASSPNRGVKGTQYF
TRBJ1-4 TRBV28 - - TGTGCCAGCAGGATAGGGGGGCGGAGTGAAAAACTGTTTTTT CASRIGGRSEKLFF
TRBJ2-5 TRBV11-1 - - TGTGCCAGCAGCTTAGTAGGGCGGCAAGAGACCCAGTACTTC CASSLVGRQETQYF
TRBJ2-5 TRBV11-3 - - TGTGCCAGCAGCCTGGGTCCGAAAGAGACCCAGTACTTC CASSLGPKETQYF
TRBJ2-2 TRBV11-2 - - TGTGCCAGCAGCCCCACGACGCGTGTTGTTTGGAGGCTGTTTTTT CASSPTTRVVWRLFF
TRBJ1-1 TRBV6-5 - TRBD1 TGTGCCAGCAGTTGGAGGGACAGGGGGCACACTGAAGCTTTCTTT CASSWRDRGHTEAFF
TRBJ1-1 TRBV6-1 once - TGTGCCAATTCTCACGGCCTGGGCACTGAAGCTTTCTTT CANSHGLGTEAFF
TRBJ2-5 TRBV7-7 - - TGTGCCAGCAGCTTTAATCTAGGGTTCCAAGAGACCCAGTACTTC CASSFNLGFQETQYF
TRBJ2-1 TRBV7-3 - TRBD2 TGTGCCAGCAGCTTGGCTGGCGGGAGGGCACATGAGCAGTTCTTC CASSLAGGRAHEQFF
TRBJ2-7 TRBV7-9 - - TGTGCCAGCAGCTCGTACGAAGGGTACCACGAGCAGTACTTC CASSSYEGYHEQYF
TRBJ1-1 TRBV15 - - TGTGCCACCAGCAGGTCCGCAGGGAATGCTTTCTTT CATSRSAGNAFF